This entry describes one TCR beta chain. Participants reported their clinical history, and cohort assignment relied on those reports. Cohort 3 recovered donors had two negative PCRs, clearance, or symptom resolution. There are 10 residues in the CDR3. The sample originates from a study of blood T cell repertoires in COVID-19. TCRdb's copy holds only in-frame clones and misses some; the assay was immunoSEQ multiplex PCR. This sample has fewer than 250,000 clones, with approximately 84% found just once. The genes are TRBV12-2 and TRBJ1-4. TRBV12-2 is marked as a pseudogene. The source of this sequence is a woman in her twenties or thirties who had recovered from COVID-19. The sequenced sample consisted of PBMCs or T cells enriched from blood (not recorded which). The CDR3 DNA follows: TGTGCAAGTCGCTTTCGAGAACTGTTTTTT. Protein: CASRFRELFF.